This is a list of T cell receptor beta chains from one sample in a study of beta chain features in type 1 diabetes. Libraries were prepared by immunoSEQ multiplex PCR; TCRdb keeps only in-frame clonotypes and omits some of them. The table has around 240,000 clones, under 70% seen once. The sample comprised naive CD4+ T cells from blood. The receptor source for this set is a man aged 25-40 years in good health. Each CDR3 is given with its conserved first and last residue. D genes are given only for firm matches. Size is stated for part of the rows, as once, few or many counts, or as a class when the clone is expanded.

TRBV29-1	TRBJ1-2	-	-	TGCAGCGTTGAAACAAGAGTGTATGGCTACACCTTC	CSVETRVYGYTF
TRBV10-3	TRBJ2-7	-	few	TGTGCCATCAGTGAGTCAAAAAAGCCATCCTACGAGCAGTACTTC	CAISESKKPSYEQYF
TRBV29-1	TRBJ2-5	-	-	TGCAGCGTTGAAGAGTGGCGCGAGGAGACCCAGTACTTC	CSVEEWREETQYF
TRBV25-1	TRBJ2-7	-	-	TGTGCCAGCAGTGAATGGCAGGCCTCGTACTTC	CASSEWQASYF
TRBV29-1	TRBJ1-6	-	-	TGCAGCGTTGGGAACCAGGGAGGGCCCCTCCACTTT	CSVGNQGGPLHF
TRBV29-1	TRBJ2-7	-	-	TGCAGCGTTGGATCTGGAATCCAGCCGGTCTCCGAGCAGTACTTC	CSVGSGIQPVSEQYF
TRBV30	TRBJ1-5	TRBD1	few	TGTGCCTGGAATACAGGGGGAACTCAGCCCCAGCATTTT	CAWNTGGTQPQHF
TRBV29-1	TRBJ1-4	TRBD1	-	TGCAGCGCCCAAACGACAGGGAGGAATGAAAAACTGTTTTTT	CSAQTTGRNEKLFF
TRBV7-9	TRBJ1-2	-	-	TGTGCCAGCACCCGAACCGGACAACAGAGCTATGGCTACACCTTC	CASTRTGQQSYGYTF
TRBV5-6	TRBJ2-3	-	-	TGTGCCAGCAGCTTAGGTATAACAGATACGCAGTATTTT	CASSLGITDTQYF
TRBV10-3	TRBJ1-6	-	-	TGTGCCATCAGCGGAGGACAAGTAGGAAATTCACCCCTCCACTTT	CAISGGQVGNSPLHF
TRBV30	TRBJ1-2	-	once	TGTGCCTGGAGGGTAAAGGTTGCCCTCGAGGGCTACACCTTC	CAWRVKVALEGYTF
TRBV7-8	TRBJ2-7	-	-	TGTGCCAGCAGCTTCAGGGTGAACGAGCAGTACTTC	CASSFRVNEQYF
TRBV4-1	TRBJ2-3	TRBD2	once	TGCGCCAGCAGCCATTTTGGACTAGCGCCTAGCACAGATACGCAGTATTTT	CASSHFGLAPSTDTQYF
TRBV30	TRBJ1-1	-	-	TGTGCCTGGAGTGTATCTAGCACAGCTCAAGCTTTCTTT	CAWSVSSTAQAFF
TRBV11-2	TRBJ2-5	TRBD2	-	TGTGCCAGCAGCTTGCGGACTAGCGGGGCAGAGACCCAGTACTTC	CASSLRTSGAETQYF
TRBV30	TRBJ1-1	-	few	TGTGCCTGGAGCCCCGTGGCCCCCACTGAAGCTTTCTTT	CAWSPVAPTEAFF
TRBV5-1	TRBJ2-1	-	-	TGCGCCAGCAGCCTGTCCTACAATGAGCAGTTCTTC	CASSLSYNEQFF
TRBV29-1	TRBJ2-7	-	-	TGCAGCGTTGAGTCCCGGCCTCCGAGCAGTTGGTCCTACGAGCAGTACTTC	CSVESRPPSSWSYEQYF
TRBV30	TRBJ1-1	-	-	TGTGCCTGGAGTGTTATCTTTTTGAGAGACAGGAACACTGAAGCTTTCTTT	CAWSVIFLRDRNTEAFF
TRBV10-3	TRBJ2-3	TRBD1	-	TGTGCCATCAAGCAGGACAGGGTGAAGACAGATACGCAGTATTTT	CAIKQDRVKTDTQYF
TRBV30	TRBJ2-1	TRBD2	-	TGTGCCTGGAGGGGACTAGCGGGAAAGAATGAGCAGTTCTTC	CAWRGLAGKNEQFF
TRBV9	TRBJ2-5	TRBD2	-	TGTGCCAGCAGCGCCGGGACTAGCGGGGTGGAGACCCAGTACTTC	CASSAGTSGVETQYF